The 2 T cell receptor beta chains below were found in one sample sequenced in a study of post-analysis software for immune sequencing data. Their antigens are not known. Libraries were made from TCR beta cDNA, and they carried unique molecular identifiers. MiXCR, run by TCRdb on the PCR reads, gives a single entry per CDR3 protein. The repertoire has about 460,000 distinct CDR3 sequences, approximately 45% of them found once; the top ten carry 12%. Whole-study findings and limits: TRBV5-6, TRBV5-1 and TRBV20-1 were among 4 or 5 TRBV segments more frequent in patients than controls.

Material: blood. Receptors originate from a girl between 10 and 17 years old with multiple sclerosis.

This CDR3 is CATSARRPSSEQYF. In DNA, the CDR3 is TGTGCCACCAGCGCCCGGCGACCGTCTTCCGAGCAGTACTTC. The chain uses TRBV15 and TRBJ2-7; D uncertain. The V gene's germline CDR1 is LNHNV and CDR2 YYDKDF (reference sequence). With 5 bases removed from V and 6 bases from J, the gap between germline ends came to 17 bases. CDR3 length: 14 amino acids.

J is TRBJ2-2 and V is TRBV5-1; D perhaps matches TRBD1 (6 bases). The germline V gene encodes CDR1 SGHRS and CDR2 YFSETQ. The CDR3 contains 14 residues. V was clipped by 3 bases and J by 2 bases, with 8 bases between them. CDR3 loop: CASSWTVNTGELFF. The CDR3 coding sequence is TGCGCCAGCAGCTGGACAGTTAACACCGGGGAGCTGTTTTTT.